This T cell receptor beta chain stems from a study of T-cell reconstitution after alpha-beta-depleted transplantation in children. Using unique molecular identifiers, the investigators prepared the TCRbeta library. TCRdb reanalysed the PCR reads using MiXCR and keeps one entry per CDR3 protein. The sample lists about 440,000 distinct CDR3 sequences, over 40% seen once, with under 35% in the top ten. The sequence was obtained from a girl aged 2-9 years with aplastic anemia, due to receive a stem cell transplant. The sample in question was PBMCs, obtained before TCRalphabeta/CD19-depleted stem cell transplant.

The CDR3 nucleotides read TGTGCCAGCAGCTTGACCCCCATCAATGAGCAGTTCTTC. Translation gives CASSLTPINEQFF. The chain uses TRBV7-9 and TRBJ2-1; D call uncertain. V was cut by 3 bases and J by 6 bases, with 9 bases left in between. Germline V gives CDR1 SEHNR, CDR2 FQNEAQ (reference sequence). This CDR3 has 13 amino acids.